These T cell receptor beta chains were read from a single sample in a study of T cell responses to AZD1222 COVID-19 vaccine. Produced via immunoSEQ multiplex PCR; TCRdb's table is partial and in-frame only. The data contain fewer than 30,000 clones, more than 70% of them singletons. The sequenced sample was peripheral blood, obtained on day 0 of AZD1222 vaccination. The receptor source for this set is an adult in good health. Each CDR3 is given without its conserved first and last residue. The order of the fields is J gene, V gene, CDR3 protein.

TRBJ2-2	TRBV24-1	ATGTGVTGELF
TRBJ2-2	TRBV5-1	ASSLDGGTNTGELF
TRBJ2-3	TRBV6-1	ASSESLAGDTDTQY
TRBJ1-3	TRBV10-3	AIREQVSGNTIY
TRBJ2-5	TRBV14	ASSQVPRQTQY
TRBJ2-3	TRBV6-5	ASRSQGALGDTQY
TRBJ2-3	TRBV11-3	ASSPTPLSTDTQY
TRBJ2-5	TRBV2	ASRDYGETQY
TRBJ2-3	TRBV24-1	ATSDSLAGDTQY
TRBJ1-6	TRBV27	ASTSTERGPYNSPLH
TRBJ2-3	TRBV7-2	ASSLGFTTDTQY
TRBJ1-1	TRBV7-3	ASSQLGQEAF
TRBJ2-1	TRBV2	ASNYDRDNEQF
TRBJ1-4	TRBV5-1	ASSFAQGTEKLF
TRBJ1-5	TRBV2	ASTEGTGGGPQH
TRBJ1-2	TRBV20-1	SASRLRDGYT
TRBJ1-2	TRBV12-3/TRBV12-4	ASSFMDYGYT
TRBJ2-3	TRBV19	ASSMRGSLGDTQY
TRBJ2-1	TRBV19	ASSISSGGRSSYNEQF
TRBJ1-6	TRBV4-3	ASSQDGAATDRASPLH
TRBJ2-1	TRBV5-1	ASSLAETGRSYNEQF
TRBJ2-5	TRBV3-1/TRBV3-2	ASSKNPETQY
TRBJ1-2	TRBV2	ASSAARQGSGYT
TRBJ2-5	TRBV19	ASSILGTGETQY
TRBJ2-2	TRBV7-2	ASSLAGRGTGELF
TRBJ1-2	TRBV5-1	ASSSTTGLGYT
TRBJ1-5	TRBV6-5	ASSLGRGYRQPQH
TRBJ2-5	TRBV4-2	ASSPSVRETQY
TRBJ2-6	TRBV7-3	ASSPQGKTGGANVLT
TRBJ1-2	TRBV12-3/TRBV12-4	ASSRTGVYGYT
TRBJ2-6	TRBV6-5	ASSSTGANVLT
TRBJ1-6	TRBV19	ASSPSEGSPLH
TRBJ2-1	TRBV3-1/TRBV3-2	ASSQARGSGPRTAGSYNEQF
TRBJ1-2	TRBV29-1	SAGDNYGYT
TRBJ1-2	TRBV29-1	SVDSLGGGYT
TRBJ1-2	TRBV6-1	ASSEGSSNYGYT
TRBJ1-5	TRBV19	ASNPGLRSGPQH
TRBJ2-3	TRBV7-7	ASSLLGRVTDTQY
TRBJ1-2	TRBV18	ASSGQGTNYGYT
TRBJ1-1	TRBV9	ASSEEPLISTEAF
TRBJ2-3	TRBV20-1	SASQRQTSTDTQY
TRBJ1-5	TRBV6-5	ASGRSPQH
TRBJ2-2	TRBV4-1	ASSHPLGLAGGVGTGELF
TRBJ2-1	TRBV11-3	ASSPQTVGNEQF
TRBJ1-6	TRBV19	ASSIDHRGSGTVSNSPLH
TRBJ2-7	TRBV10-2	ASSEGGASSYEQY
TRBJ2-2	TRBV5-1	ASSPPFATGELF
TRBJ1-5	TRBV5-8	ASSLGRSNQPQH
TRBJ1-5	TRBV7-2	ASSLAGQGYQPQH
TRBJ1-2	TRBV5-1	ASSLGDVNYGYT
TRBJ2-1	TRBV7-2	ASSPTWRGAYNEQF
TRBJ2-7	TRBV7-9	ASSPTGTGNYEQY
TRBJ2-5	TRBV25-1	ASSEFLSGEYQETQY
TRBJ2-2	TRBV28	ASYREGGKNTGELF
TRBJ2-2	TRBV28	ASSLWGDNTGELF
TRBJ1-1	TRBV12-3/TRBV12-4	ASRGRATTEAF
TRBJ1-1	TRBV6-1	ASSEDRGERLTEGTEAF
TRBJ2-1	TRBV12-5	ASGLVPSENEQF